The clone carrying this T cell receptor beta chain was found once. This entry belongs to a study of shared clonotypes between healthy human individuals. Naive-designated CD8 cells lacked CD45RO, were positively enriched for CCR7, and omitted terminally differentiated effector memory CD45RA+ cells. TCRdb keeps only in-frame clones here, not all; method: immunoSEQ multiplex PCR. The sample includes millions of clones, roughly 91% of them seen just once. This clonotype was sampled from a young man in good health. Some clones in this sample may be carry-over from other donors' samples. Sequenced: naive CD8+ T cells from PBMCs.

CDR3 DNA sequence: TGTGCCATCTTCGGGATGAAGAGCTCTGGGGCCAACGTCCTGACTTTC. The encoded protein is CAIFGMKSSGANVLTF. V is TRBV10-3 and J is TRBJ2-6; possible D gene TRBD2, 5 bases. V lost 8 bases, J lost 0 bases, and 14 bases lay in between. The CDR3 is made up of 16 amino acids. The V gene's germline CDR1 is ENHRY and CDR2 SYGVKD.